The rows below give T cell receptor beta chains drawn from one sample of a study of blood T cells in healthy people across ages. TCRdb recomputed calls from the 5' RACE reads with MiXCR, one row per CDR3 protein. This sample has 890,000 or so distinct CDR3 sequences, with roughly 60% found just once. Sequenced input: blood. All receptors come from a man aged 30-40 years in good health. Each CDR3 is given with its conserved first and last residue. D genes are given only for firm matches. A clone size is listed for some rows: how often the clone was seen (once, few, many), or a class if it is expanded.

cdr3_nt: TGTGCCAGAGGGGAGGGGGCGCGGCAGCCCCAGCATTTT
cdr3_aa: CARGEGARQPQHF
v_call: TRBV6-5
clone_size: .
j_call: TRBJ1-5
d_call: TRBD1

cdr3_nt: TGTGCCACCCGTCTTGGGGGTAGCGGGGAAGAGACCCAGTACTTC
cdr3_aa: CATRLGGSGEETQYF
v_call: TRBV12-3/TRBV12-4
clone_size: many
j_call: TRBJ2-5
d_call: TRBD2

cdr3_nt: TGCGCCAGCAGCTTAGAGGCTAGCGGGTACAATGAGCAGTTCTTC
cdr3_aa: CASSLEASGYNEQFF
v_call: TRBV5-1
clone_size: few
j_call: TRBJ2-1
d_call: TRBD2

cdr3_nt: TGTGCCGCGTCCGGGGGGAGCCCACAAGAGACCCAGTACTTC
cdr3_aa: CAASGGSPQETQYF
v_call: TRBV28
clone_size: few
j_call: TRBJ2-5
d_call: TRBD2

cdr3_nt: TGTGCCAGCAGCTTAATAGGTCCGACAGGGGAGGACGAGCAGTACTTT
cdr3_aa: CASSLIGPTGEDEQYF
v_call: TRBV7-3
clone_size: .
j_call: TRBJ2-7
d_call: TRBD1

cdr3_nt: TGTGCCAGCAGCTCAGGGGGACTAGCGGGGGTCACAGATACGCAGTATTTT
cdr3_aa: CASSSGGLAGVTDTQYF
v_call: TRBV7-8
clone_size: .
j_call: TRBJ2-3
d_call: TRBD2

cdr3_nt: TGTGCCAGCAGCGAATGGACAGGGGGCTCCTACAATGAGCAGTTCTTC
cdr3_aa: CASSEWTGGSYNEQFF
v_call: TRBV7-8
clone_size: .
j_call: TRBJ2-1
d_call: TRBD1

cdr3_nt: TGTGCCAGCACCGAGGGACAGGCGCTCCTTGGCTACACCTTC
cdr3_aa: CASTEGQALLGYTF
v_call: TRBV2
clone_size: .
j_call: TRBJ1-2
d_call: TRBD1

cdr3_nt: TGCAGTGCTAGTTATAGGACAGGGTGGAATTCACCCCTCCACTTT
cdr3_aa: CSASYRTGWNSPLHF
v_call: TRBV20-1
clone_size: .
j_call: TRBJ1-6
d_call: TRBD1

cdr3_nt: TGTGCCAGCAGCTTAACCGTCCAGACCCAGTACTTC
cdr3_aa: CASSLTVQTQYF
v_call: TRBV7-2
clone_size: few
j_call: TRBJ2-5
d_call: .

cdr3_nt: TGCGCCAGCAGCCAAGGGTCGGCAGCGGGGGCCACCTACAATGAGCAGTTCTTC
cdr3_aa: CASSQGSAAGATYNEQFF
v_call: TRBV4-3
clone_size: .
j_call: TRBJ2-1
d_call: TRBD2

cdr3_nt: TGTGCCAGCAGTCCCTGGGGGCTCGGGACCGAAGAGACCCAGTACTTC
cdr3_aa: CASSPWGLGTEETQYF
v_call: TRBV7-9
clone_size: .
j_call: TRBJ2-5
d_call: .

cdr3_nt: TGTGCCAGCAGTTATCAGCGGGAGCAGTACTTC
cdr3_aa: CASSYQREQYF
v_call: TRBV6-2/TRBV6-3
clone_size: .
j_call: TRBJ2-5
d_call: TRBD2

cdr3_nt: TGTGCCAGCAGTACGACTAGCGGGGGGCTCACAGATACGCAGTATTTT
cdr3_aa: CASSTTSGGLTDTQYF
v_call: TRBV7-2
clone_size: .
j_call: TRBJ2-3
d_call: TRBD2

cdr3_nt: TGTGCCAGCAGTTTGGGGCAGGGCCTTCCTTACGAGCAGTACTTC
cdr3_aa: CASSLGQGLPYEQYF
v_call: TRBV12-3/TRBV12-4
clone_size: .
j_call: TRBJ2-7
d_call: .

cdr3_nt: TGTGCCATCAGTGAAGGGGGTCAGGAGACCCAGTACTTC
cdr3_aa: CAISEGGQETQYF
v_call: TRBV10-3
clone_size: .
j_call: TRBJ2-5
d_call: .

cdr3_nt: TGCAGTGCTGCACGCGCCTCCTACAATGAGCAGTTCTTC
cdr3_aa: CSAARASYNEQFF
v_call: TRBV20-1
clone_size: .
j_call: TRBJ2-1
d_call: .

cdr3_nt: TGTGCCAGCGGTGTAGCGGCGTCCTACGAGCAGTACTTC
cdr3_aa: CASGVAASYEQYF
v_call: TRBV7-3
clone_size: .
j_call: TRBJ2-7
d_call: .

cdr3_nt: TGCAGCGTTGAAGTCGGGGGGTCTGCTTACTACGAGCAGTACTTC
cdr3_aa: CSVEVGGSAYYEQYF
v_call: TRBV29-1
clone_size: .
j_call: TRBJ2-7
d_call: TRBD2

cdr3_nt: TGTGCCAGCAGCCGCGCCGGGGGAGGGGCGCGGATGAACACTGAAGCTTTCTTT
cdr3_aa: CASSRAGGGARMNTEAFF
v_call: TRBV25-1
clone_size: .
j_call: TRBJ1-1
d_call: .

cdr3_nt: TGCGCCAGCAGCCAGGGGAGCGGGGTTTCAACTAATGAAAAACTGTTTTTT
cdr3_aa: CASSQGSGVSTNEKLFF
v_call: TRBV4-3
clone_size: once
j_call: TRBJ1-4
d_call: .

cdr3_nt: TGCGCCAGCAGTGAGTTCGCAAACTATGGCTACACCTTC
cdr3_aa: CASSEFANYGYTF
v_call: TRBV10-2
clone_size: once
j_call: TRBJ1-2
d_call: .

cdr3_nt: TGTGCCAGCAGCCACCGACAGGGATATGATGAGCAGTTCTTC
cdr3_aa: CASSHRQGYDEQFF
v_call: TRBV28
clone_size: .
j_call: TRBJ2-1
d_call: TRBD1

cdr3_nt: TGTGCCAGCAGTTACTCAAGGGTCGCCTACGAGCAGTACTTC
cdr3_aa: CASSYSRVAYEQYF
v_call: TRBV6-6
clone_size: .
j_call: TRBJ2-7
d_call: .

cdr3_nt: TGTGCCAGCAGCGGTGGACGGAGCTCCTACGAGCAGTACTTC
cdr3_aa: CASSGGRSSYEQYF
v_call: TRBV9
clone_size: .
j_call: TRBJ2-7
d_call: .

cdr3_nt: TGTGCCAGCAGCCAAGCAGCTACCCATGAGCAGTTCTTC
cdr3_aa: CASSQAATHEQFF
v_call: TRBV3-1
clone_size: .
j_call: TRBJ2-1
d_call: .

cdr3_nt: TGTGCCGGTGGACAGGGAAGAAGAACAGATACGCAGTATTTT
cdr3_aa: CAGGQGRRTDTQYF
v_call: TRBV2
clone_size: few
j_call: TRBJ2-3
d_call: TRBD1

cdr3_nt: TGCAGCGTCCCGGGGACAGCACGCACAGATACGCAGTATTTT
cdr3_aa: CSVPGTARTDTQYF
v_call: TRBV29-1
clone_size: .
j_call: TRBJ2-3
d_call: TRBD1

cdr3_nt: TGCAGCGTTGTCGGGGGGGCCCAAGAGACCCAGTACTTC
cdr3_aa: CSVVGGAQETQYF
v_call: TRBV29-1
clone_size: few
j_call: TRBJ2-5
d_call: TRBD2

cdr3_nt: TGCAGCTTACGGGGGGGGGCGAGCACAGATACGCAGTATTTT
cdr3_aa: CSLRGGASTDTQYF
v_call: TRBV29-1
clone_size: .
j_call: TRBJ2-3
d_call: TRBD2

cdr3_nt: TGTGCCAGCAGTAGAGAGACAGGGAATAATTCACCCCTCCACTTT
cdr3_aa: CASSRETGNNSPLHF
v_call: TRBV6-6
clone_size: few
j_call: TRBJ1-6
d_call: TRBD1

cdr3_nt: TGCGCCAGCAGCCAACACAGGGGTACTGAAGCTTTCTTT
cdr3_aa: CASSQHRGTEAFF
v_call: TRBV4-3
clone_size: .
j_call: TRBJ1-1
d_call: TRBD1